A selection of T cell receptor beta chains follows, all from one sample in a study of blood T cell repertoires in COVID-19. The method was immunoSEQ multiplex PCR; TCRdb's version includes in-frame clones alone and lacks a portion of them. The sample comprises roughly 230,000 clones, 90% of which are singletons, and under 2.5% rests with the top ten. Input material: peripheral blood. These receptors came from a woman aged 60-75 years with COVID-19, enrolled during active disease. CDR3s include the opening cysteine and the closing phenylalanine or tryptophan. The D gene is left open where the match is weak. Part of the rows lack a size; the others show once, few, many or a class for expanded clones.

D gene: TRBD1; clone size: -; V gene: TRBV2; J gene: TRBJ1-6; CDR3 protein: CASSIQGAIILHNSPLHF; CDR3 DNA: TGTGCCAGCAGCATCCAGGGGGCGATAATCCTCCATAATTCACCCCTCCACTTT
D gene: TRBD1; clone size: -; V gene: TRBV6-5; J gene: TRBJ1-1; CDR3 protein: CASSTGANTEAFF; CDR3 DNA: TGTGCCAGCAGTACAGGGGCGAACACTGAAGCTTTCTTT
D gene: TRBD1; clone size: -; V gene: TRBV19; J gene: TRBJ1-5; CDR3 protein: CATSGQGYQPQHF; CDR3 DNA: TGTGCCACCTCGGGACAGGGATATCAGCCCCAGCATTTT
D gene: -; clone size: few; V gene: TRBV30; J gene: TRBJ1-2; CDR3 protein: CAWSVSGRQGYTF; CDR3 DNA: TGTGCCTGGAGTGTATCAGGGAGGCAAGGCTACACCTTC
D gene: -; clone size: -; V gene: TRBV7-2; J gene: TRBJ1-6; CDR3 protein: CASSPGTPLHF; CDR3 DNA: TGTGCCAGCAGCCCAGGGACACCCCTCCACTTT
D gene: -; clone size: -; V gene: TRBV27; J gene: TRBJ1-2; CDR3 protein: CASRGGDSQRNYGYTF; CDR3 DNA: TGTGCCAGCAGGGGTGGGGACTCTCAAAGGAACTATGGCTACACCTTC
D gene: -; clone size: once; V gene: TRBV5-1; J gene: TRBJ2-3; CDR3 protein: CASSLEGQTGTDTQYF; CDR3 DNA: TGCGCCAGCAGCTTGGAGGGGCAGACTGGCACAGATACGCAGTATTTT
D gene: TRBD1; clone size: -; V gene: TRBV3-1/TRBV3-2; J gene: TRBJ2-7; CDR3 protein: CASSHTPGDRPYEQYF; CDR3 DNA: TGTGCCAGCAGCCATACCCCTGGGGACAGGCCCTACGAGCAGTACTTC
D gene: -; clone size: -; V gene: TRBV7-2; J gene: TRBJ1-4; CDR3 protein: CASSYFPQGARKLFF; CDR3 DNA: TGTGCCAGCAGCTATTTTCCCCAAGGGGCCAGAAAACTGTTTTTT
D gene: -; clone size: few; V gene: TRBV5-1; J gene: TRBJ2-2; CDR3 protein: CASSLDRNTGELFF; CDR3 DNA: TGCGCCAGCAGCTTGGACAGGAACACCGGGGAGCTGTTTTTT
D gene: TRBD1; clone size: -; V gene: TRBV5-1; J gene: TRBJ1-1; CDR3 protein: CASSAGQVNTEAFF; CDR3 DNA: TGCGCCAGCAGCGCGGGACAGGTGAACACTGAAGCTTTCTTT
D gene: TRBD1; clone size: -; V gene: TRBV27; J gene: TRBJ1-2; CDR3 protein: CASSLSTGGKNGYTF; CDR3 DNA: TGTGCCAGCAGTTTATCGACAGGGGGTAAGAATGGCTACACCTTC
D gene: TRBD2; clone size: -; V gene: TRBV19; J gene: TRBJ2-2; CDR3 protein: CASTLWGGNTGELFF; CDR3 DNA: TGTGCCAGTACCCTTTGGGGGGGGAACACCGGGGAGCTGTTTTTT
D gene: -; clone size: -; V gene: TRBV3-1/TRBV3-2; J gene: TRBJ1-4; CDR3 protein: CASSPGVTSEKLFF; CDR3 DNA: TGTGCCAGCAGCCCCGGGGTTACCTCTGAAAAACTGTTTTTT
D gene: TRBD1; clone size: -; V gene: TRBV2; J gene: TRBJ2-7; CDR3 protein: CASEGQVYEQYF; CDR3 DNA: TGTGCCAGCGAGGGACAGGTCTACGAGCAGTACTTC
D gene: TRBD2; clone size: -; V gene: TRBV3-1/TRBV3-2; J gene: TRBJ2-5; CDR3 protein: CASSQGLAVQETQYF; CDR3 DNA: TGTGCCAGCAGCCAAGGACTAGCGGTCCAAGAGACCCAGTACTTC
D gene: TRBD1; clone size: -; V gene: TRBV7-7; J gene: TRBJ1-4; CDR3 protein: CASSAGTGFKLFF; CDR3 DNA: TGTGCCAGCAGCGCCGGGACAGGGTTTAAACTGTTTTTT
D gene: -; clone size: once; V gene: TRBV2; J gene: TRBJ1-5; CDR3 protein: CASRGVGGHSQHF; CDR3 DNA: TGTGCCAGCAGGGGGGTTGGGGGACATTCCCAGCATTTT
D gene: -; clone size: -; V gene: TRBV6-5; J gene: TRBJ2-3; CDR3 protein: CASRKGRHTDTQYF; CDR3 DNA: TGTGCCAGCAGGAAGGGGCGGCACACAGATACGCAGTATTTT
D gene: TRBD1; clone size: few; V gene: TRBV19; J gene: TRBJ1-2; CDR3 protein: CASSPTWDSLGGYTF; CDR3 DNA: TGTGCCAGTAGCCCGACCTGGGACAGCCTCGGAGGCTACACCTTC
D gene: -; clone size: -; V gene: TRBV20-1; J gene: TRBJ1-4; CDR3 protein: CSASDRRLGRPEKLFF; CDR3 DNA: TGCAGTGCTAGTGACCGACGACTCGGGAGACCTGAAAAACTGTTTTTT
D gene: -; clone size: -; V gene: TRBV19; J gene: TRBJ1-2; CDR3 protein: CASSIRGILYGYTF; CDR3 DNA: TGTGCCAGTAGTATTAGAGGGATTCTCTATGGCTACACCTTC
D gene: TRBD1; clone size: -; V gene: TRBV7-9; J gene: TRBJ2-1; CDR3 protein: CASSPGQVEQFF; CDR3 DNA: TGTGCCAGCAGCCCCGGACAGGTTGAGCAGTTCTTC
D gene: -; clone size: -; V gene: TRBV6-2/TRBV6-3; J gene: TRBJ1-1; CDR3 protein: CASSSYGAGAGDVTEAFF; CDR3 DNA: TGTGCCAGCAGTTCATACGGTGCGGGGGCAGGGGATGTCACTGAAGCTTTCTTT
D gene: TRBD1; clone size: -; V gene: TRBV7-2; J gene: TRBJ1-1; CDR3 protein: CASSSQTGSEAFF; CDR3 DNA: TGTGCCAGCAGCTCCCAGACAGGGTCTGAAGCTTTCTTT
D gene: TRBD2; clone size: -; V gene: TRBV30; J gene: TRBJ2-1; CDR3 protein: CAWSVKLAGGYNEQFF; CDR3 DNA: TGTGCCTGGAGTGTGAAACTAGCGGGGGGTTACAATGAGCAGTTCTTC
D gene: TRBD1; clone size: -; V gene: TRBV3-1/TRBV3-2; J gene: TRBJ2-2; CDR3 protein: CASSFNRGTGELFF; CDR3 DNA: TGTGCCAGCAGTTTCAACAGGGGAACCGGGGAGCTGTTTTTT
D gene: TRBD1; clone size: -; V gene: TRBV10-3; J gene: TRBJ1-3; CDR3 protein: CAIRKEDRGSGNTIYF; CDR3 DNA: TGTGCCATCAGGAAAGAAGACAGGGGGTCTGGAAACACCATATATTTT